Listed below are T cell receptor beta chains from one sample, sequenced in a study of human T cells and chemical hapten exposure. MiXCR, run by TCRdb on the RACE reads, gives a single entry per CDR3 protein. This sample yields 250,000 to 300,000 distinct CDR3 sequences, of which just under 8% are seen a single time; approximately 1.2% belongs to the top ten. Sequencing was performed on whole blood, taken in connection with sensitization to the hapten diphenylcyclopropenone (DPC). The origin of the receptors is a man in his late teens or twenties with alopecia areata. Some clones in this sample may be carry-over from other donors' samples. The CDR3 runs from the conserved cysteine through the conserved F or W. The order of the fields is CDR3 DNA, CDR3 protein, J gene, D gene, V gene, clone size. A D gene is named only where the DNA matches it firmly. Rows may omit the clone size; those that give it use once, few, many or a size class.

DNA: TGCGCCAGCACCGACGAGCTTAGGACAGGGGGTACTGAAGCTTTCTTT
CDR3: CASTDELRTGGTEAFF
J: TRBJ1-1
D: TRBD1
V: TRBV5-1
size: many

DNA: TGCAGCGTTGAAGATCGGGACAGCTACGAGCAGTACTTC
CDR3: CSVEDRDSYEQYF
J: TRBJ2-7
D: TRBD1
V: TRBV29-1
size: NA

DNA: TGTGCCAGCAGCCAAGAACGGGGAAATCTCGGCGAGCAGTACTTC
CDR3: CASSQERGNLGEQYF
J: TRBJ2-7
D: NA
V: TRBV14
size: NA

DNA: TGCAGTGCTAGGTTTGGGAATCCGAACACTGAAGCTTTCTTT
CDR3: CSARFGNPNTEAFF
J: TRBJ1-1
D: NA
V: TRBV20-1
size: few

DNA: TGTGCCAGCAGCCAAGTCGGAAACAATGAGCAGTTCTTC
CDR3: CASSQVGNNEQFF
J: TRBJ2-1
D: NA
V: TRBV4-2
size: few

DNA: TGTGCCATCAGTGAGCCTAGCGGGGACCGGACGCAGTATTTT
CDR3: CAISEPSGDRTQYF
J: TRBJ2-3
D: TRBD2
V: TRBV10-3
size: NA

DNA: TGTGCCAGCAGTTTTGAGACAGCCATGAACACCGGGGAGCTGTTTTTT
CDR3: CASSFETAMNTGELFF
J: TRBJ2-2
D: NA
V: TRBV12-3/TRBV12-4
size: few

DNA: TGTGCCAGCAGCTTACCGGCACAGGGTGGCTACGAGCAGTACTTC
CDR3: CASSLPAQGGYEQYF
J: TRBJ2-7
D: NA
V: TRBV11-2
size: NA

DNA: TGTGCCAGCAGTGAATACGCGGGCGCGAACTATGGCTACACCTTC
CDR3: CASSEYAGANYGYTF
J: TRBJ1-2
D: NA
V: TRBV25-1
size: few

DNA: TGCAGTGCTAGCGATCCAGTTCCCGGCAATTCACCCCTCCACTTT
CDR3: CSASDPVPGNSPLHF
J: TRBJ1-6
D: NA
V: TRBV20-1
size: many

DNA: TGTGCCAGCAGGACAGGGCTGGGGCAAGAGACCCAGTACTTC
CDR3: CASRTGLGQETQYF
J: TRBJ2-5
D: TRBD1
V: TRBV12-3/TRBV12-4
size: NA

DNA: TGTGCCAGCAGCTGGGAGGAAAGGGGTAGCAATCAGCCCCAGCATTTT
CDR3: CASSWEERGSNQPQHF
J: TRBJ1-5
D: NA
V: TRBV7-6
size: NA

DNA: TGTGCCAGCAGCTTAGTAGGGGATACGGGCGAGCAGTTCTTC
CDR3: CASSLVGDTGEQFF
J: TRBJ2-1
D: NA
V: TRBV11-3
size: NA

DNA: TGCAGCGTTGAAGTCAGGCAGGGCAACATTCAGTACTTC
CDR3: CSVEVRQGNIQYF
J: TRBJ2-4
D: NA
V: TRBV29-1
size: few

DNA: TGTGCCAGCAGCCAGCCGAGTGAAAAACTGTTTTTT
CDR3: CASSQPSEKLFF
J: TRBJ1-4
D: NA
V: TRBV3-1
size: few

DNA: TGTGCCAGCAGCTTGGCACCGCAAACCTACAATGAGCAGTTCTTC
CDR3: CASSLAPQTYNEQFF
J: TRBJ2-1
D: NA
V: TRBV5-5
size: NA

DNA: TGCAGCGGCCGGTTGGGGTACGAGCAGTACTTC
CDR3: CSGRLGYEQYF
J: TRBJ2-7
D: NA
V: TRBV29-1
size: few

DNA: TGTGCCAGCAGTCCCTCGCGGACAGACTATGGCTACACCTTC
CDR3: CASSPSRTDYGYTF
J: TRBJ1-2
D: NA
V: TRBV12-3/TRBV12-4
size: NA

DNA: TGTGCCAGCAGGAAAGAGGGGGGTCAAACTGAAGCTTTCTTT
CDR3: CASRKEGGQTEAFF
J: TRBJ1-1
D: NA
V: TRBV3-1
size: NA

DNA: TGTGCCAGCAGTTACACGGGGTATGGCTACACCTTC
CDR3: CASSYTGYGYTF
J: TRBJ1-2
D: NA
V: TRBV6-6
size: few